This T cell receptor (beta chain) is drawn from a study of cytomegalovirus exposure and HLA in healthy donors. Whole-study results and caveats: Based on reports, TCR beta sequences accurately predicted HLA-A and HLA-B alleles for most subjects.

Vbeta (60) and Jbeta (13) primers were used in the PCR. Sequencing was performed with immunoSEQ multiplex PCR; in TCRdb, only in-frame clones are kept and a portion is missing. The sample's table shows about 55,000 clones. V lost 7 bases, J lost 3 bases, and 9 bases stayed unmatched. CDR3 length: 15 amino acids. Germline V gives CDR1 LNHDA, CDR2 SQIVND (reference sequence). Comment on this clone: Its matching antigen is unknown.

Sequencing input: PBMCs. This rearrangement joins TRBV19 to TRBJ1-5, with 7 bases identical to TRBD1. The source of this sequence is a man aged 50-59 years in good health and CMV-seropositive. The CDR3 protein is CASKITGVANQPQHF. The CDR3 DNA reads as TGTGCCAGTAAAATTACAGGGGTAGCCAATCAGCCCCAGCATTTT.